Described below is a single TCR beta chain sequence and its context. With 4 bases removed from V and 5 bases from J, the gap between germline ends came to 18 bases. The CDR3 sequence is 15 residues long. Germline V gene data show CDR1 as MNHEY and CDR2 as SVGAGI. This record belongs to a study of blood T cell repertoires in COVID-19. Study context: T cells, B-cell-depleted T cells, or PBMCs supplied cDNA or gDNA.

How the authors handled the data: Amplification of reference gene primers provided the estimated nucleated cell counts. The data were produced by immunoSEQ multiplex PCR, yet TCRdb's version contains in-frame clones alone and is incomplete. V, J and clone size were drawn from that table, and D and trimming were deduced from the DNA. The sample holds more than 40,000 clones, approximately 86% seen once. The sequence came from a woman older than 75 with acute or convalescent COVID-19. The genes are TRBV6-5 and TRBJ2-7; TRBD1 might be the D (6 bases). The specimen was peripheral blood. CDR3 bases: TGTGCCAGCAGTTCCGAGGGGCTAGGGGACAACGAGCAGTACTTC. This encodes CASSSEGLGDNEQYF.